A single sample gave rise to the 25 T cell receptor beta chains below, sequenced in a study of blood T cell repertoires in COVID-19. Using immunoSEQ multiplex PCR, the repertoire was profiled, and TCRdb retains in-frame clones only, with some absent. The table has over 200,000 clones, approximately 85% seen once. The material sequenced was peripheral blood. Receptor source: a human donor in a cohort sampled during active COVID-19.

The chain is built from TRBV7-6 and TRBJ2-7, with D perhaps TRBD1 (6 bases). The CDR3 runs to 15 residues. Germline V CDR1 and CDR2: SGHVS, FNYEAQ. Trimming removed 3 bases at V and 3 bases at J, with 15 bases between. The CDR3 DNA reads as TGTGCCAGCAGCTTCTCAGGCAGGGGAGACTACGAGCAGTACTTC. This sequence encodes CASSFSGRGDYEQYF.

This chain uses TRBV7-2 with TRBJ1-1; D possibly corresponds to TRBD1 (5 bases). The V gene's germline CDR1 is SGHTA and CDR2 FQGNSA. The CDR3 totals 16 residues. Trimming stripped 3 bases from V and 1 base from J, with 15 bases between. This chain's CDR3 is CASSLQGRAANTEAFF. CDR3 bases: TGTGCCAGCAGCTTGCAGGGCCGGGCGGCGAACACTGAAGCTTTCTTT.

V usage is TRBV28 and J usage is TRBJ2-7, with D maybe TRBD2 (6 bases). V was shortened by 8 bases and J by 2 bases, with 16 bases between the two germline ends. Germline V lookup: CDR1 MDHEN, CDR2 SYDVKM. The CDR3 is 14 residues long. The CDR3 nucleotides are TGTGCCAGCGCAACGGAGGGACCAACCTACGAGCAGTACTTC. This gives the protein CASATEGPTYEQYF.

This clone appeared once. The chain joins TRBV5-1 to TRBJ1-2, with 10 bases fitting TRBD1. Germline V CDR1 and CDR2: SGHRS, YFSETQ. The CDR3 covers 17 residues. V was clipped by 0 bases and J by 8 bases; unmatched bases: 13. The CDR3 DNA follows: TGCGCCAGCAGCTTGGTTGGGACAGGGGCCCTTTCGGGGGGCTACACCTTC. Protein sequence: CASSLVGTGALSGGYTF.

CDR3 nucleotide sequence: TGTGCCAGCAGCGGCTGGAGCTCCTACAATGAGCAGTTCTTC. Protein product: CASSGWSSYNEQFF. This chain joins TRBV6-2 or TRBV6-3 and TRBJ2-1; no definite D call. Trimming shortened V by 6 bases and J by 0 bases, and 9 bases separated the two germline ends. CDR3 length equals 14 residues. The germline V gene has CDR1 MNHEY and CDR2 SVGEGT.

The rearrangement uses TRBV19 and TRBJ2-3, with 7 bases lining up with TRBD2. The CDR3 contains 14 residues. J gave up 8 bases and V 1 base, and 6 bases lay outside the gene matches. CDR1 and CDR2 from the germline V gene are LNHDA and SQIVND (reference sequence). As DNA, the CDR3 is TGTGCCAGTAGTATAGGCCCTAGCGGAGGTACGCAGTATTTT. This encodes CASSIGPSGGTQYF.

The J gene is TRBJ1-2, the V gene TRBV18, with D possibly being TRBD1 (5 bases). V lost 3 bases to trimming and J lost 0 bases, with 17 bases between them. CDR1 is KGHSH and CDR2 is LQKENI in the germline V gene. The CDR3 runs 17 residues. The CDR3 protein is CASSPGDRFLANYGYTF. The CDR3, as DNA: TGTGCCAGCTCACCTGGTGACAGATTTTTAGCTAACTATGGCTACACCTTC.

The chain couples TRBV11-1 to TRBJ1-2; 8 bases agree with TRBD1. The CDR3 is 17 amino acids. Germline CDR1 SGHAT, CDR2 FQDESV (reference sequence). J was trimmed by 4 bases and V by 0 bases; bases with no gene match: 10. CDR3 nucleotides: TGTGCCAGCAGCTTAGCAACCCGAACAGGGGGTAGCTATGGCTACACCTTC. Amino acids: CASSLATRTGGSYGYTF.

CDR3 region: CASSSGQGVGEKLFF. The CDR3 DNA reads TGTGCCAGTAGTTCTGGACAGGGGGTTGGTGAAAAACTGTTTTTT. V is TRBV19 and J is TRBJ1-4; 10 bases are a match to TRBD1. V was pared by 5 bases and J by 7 bases, with 7 bases of the junction left unmatched. Germline V gene sequence: CDR1 LNHDA, CDR2 SQIVND (reference sequence). This CDR3 region has 15 residues. Combining the CDR3 with reference TRBV19 and TRBJ1-4 gives the whole variable domain DGGITQSPKYLFRKEGQNVTLSCEQNLNHDAMYWYRQDPGQGLRLIYYSQIVNDFQKGDIAEGYSVSREKKESFPLTVTSAQKNPTAFYLCASSSGQGVGEKLFFGSGTQLSVL.

The CDR3 nucleotides are TGTGCCAGCAGCTTACAGGGAAACACCATATATTTT. Encoded protein: CASSLQGNTIYF. This chain uses TRBV7-2 with TRBJ1-3; no clear D gene. From germline, CDR1 is SGHTA and CDR2 FQGNSA. Trimming removed 2 bases from V and 4 bases from J, with 3 bases in between. The CDR3 is made up of 12 amino acids.

The rearrangement links TRBV30 to TRBJ1-3, with D tentatively TRBD1 (6 bases). V was cut by 5 bases and J by 0 bases, with 20 bases left in between. Germline CDR1 is GTSNPN and CDR2 is SVGIG (reference sequence). The CDR3 is made up of 17 amino acids. The CDR3 DNA follows: TGTGCCTGGGCCCTACCCCTCGGGACACCCTCTGGAAACACCATATATTTT. Encoded protein: CAWALPLGTPSGNTIYF.

The J gene is TRBJ1-3, the V gene TRBV5-4; tentative D call: TRBD1 (5 bases). V was pared by 5 bases and J by 2 bases, with 17 bases between. The CDR3 totals 16 residues. Germline CDR1 reads SGHNT; CDR2 reads YYREEE (reference sequence). CDR3 coding DNA: TGTGCCAGCAGTCTGGGACTTTCGCGGCCTGGAAACACCATATATTTT. Translated, it gives CASSLGLSRPGNTIYF.

This clone was seen a few times. This sequence joins TRBV4-2 and TRBJ2-1; TRBD2 matches at 16 bases. The germline V gene encodes CDR1 LGHNA and CDR2 YNFKEQ. After removal of 1 base from V and 0 bases from J, the junction contained 12 bases not matched to a gene. The CDR3 loop spans 22 amino acids. The DNA for the CDR3 is TGTGCCAGCAGCCAAGGTAGTGTCAGGGGACTAGCGGGAGGGGACTCCTACAATGAGCAGTTCTTC. Translation: CASSQGSVRGLAGGDSYNEQFF.

This chain uses TRBV7-8 with TRBJ2-7; 7 bases agree with TRBD2. From germline, CDR1 is SGHVS and CDR2 FQNEAQ. V dropped 2 bases and J dropped 1; count of bases not matched to a gene: 8. The CDR3 length is 16 residues. In DNA form, the CDR3 reads TGTGCCAGCAGCTTACTTGGACTAGTCGGATCCTACGAGCAGTACTTC. Amino acids: CASSLLGLVGSYEQYF.

This clone turned up a few times. V usage is TRBV3-1 (or the pseudogene TRBV3-2) and J usage is TRBJ2-1; a possible D gene is TRBD2 (6 bases). This CDR3 is 15 amino acids long. V gave up 4 bases and J gave up 12 bases, with 22 bases separating them. Per the germline V gene, CDR1 is LGHDT and CDR2 is YNNKEL (reference sequence). DNA for the CDR3: TGTGCCAGCAGCCCCCGTACTAGCCCCTTGGGGTTGCAGTTCTTC. As protein: CASSPRTSPLGLQFF.

This CDR3 is CASSLQLAGIYEQYF. CDR3 nucleotide sequence: TGTGCCAGCAGCTTACAACTAGCGGGGATCTACGAGCAGTACTTC. The chain combines TRBV7-9 with TRBJ2-7; 10 nucleotides line up with TRBD2. Germline CDR1 reads SEHNR; CDR2 reads FQNEAQ (reference sequence). J lost 3 bases, V lost 2 bases, and 4 bases had no gene match. CDR3 length equals 15 residues.

V usage is TRBV6-1 and J usage is TRBJ2-3; 7 bases match TRBD1. Trimming removed 1 base from V and 7 bases from J; junction bases left unmatched: 17. The CDR3 spans 18 residues. Germline CDR1 MNHNS, CDR2 SASEGT. CDR3 amino acids: CASSEEGSWTGELHTQYF. The CDR3 DNA reads as TGTGCCAGCAGTGAAGAGGGGTCCTGGACAGGTGAACTACATACGCAGTATTTT.

V and J are TRBV2 and TRBJ2-7; 11 bases map to TRBD1. CDR1 and CDR2 (germline): SNHLY, FYNNEI. The CDR3 length is 14 residues. V lost 4 bases and J lost 5; bases outside the gene matches: 4. The CDR3 nucleotides read TGTGCCAGCAGTGGGGACAGGGGGAGAGACGAGCAGTACTTC. Its protein is CASSGDRGRDEQYF.

The rearrangement uses TRBV10-3 and TRBJ1-1; 7 bases line up with TRBD1. The germline V gene encodes CDR1 ENHRY and CDR2 SYGVKD. V shed 2 bases and J 5 bases; nucleotides not matched to a gene: 8. The CDR3 is made up of 15 amino acids. CDR3 sequence reads: CAISEPDRAWTEAFF. CDR3 in DNA: TGTGCCATCAGTGAGCCAGACAGGGCTTGGACTGAAGCTTTCTTT.

This chain joins TRBV6-5 and TRBJ2-7, with D perhaps TRBD1 (6 bases). Trimming shortened V by 7 bases and J by 7 bases, and 14 bases separated the two germline ends. The CDR3 consists of 12 residues. Looked up from germline, CDR1 is MNHEY and CDR2 is SVGAGI. CDR3 in amino acids: CASNRVLGEQYF. Written as DNA, the CDR3 is TGTGCCAGCAACAGGGTACTCGGTGAGCAGTACTTC.

This clone was seen just once. The rearrangement links TRBV4-3 to TRBJ1-4; 8 positions match TRBD1. Germline V gene data show CDR1 as LGHNA and CDR2 as YSLEER. With 3 bases clipped from V and 8 bases from J, the junction kept 5 bases outside the gene matches. This CDR3 has 14 amino acids. CDR3 nucleotide sequence: TGCGCCAGCAGCCACAACCGGGACAGGGAAAAACTGTTTTTT. Amino acids: CASSHNRDREKLFF.

The chain has TRBV19 and TRBJ2-7; TRBD2 agrees at 12 bases. Germline V gene data show CDR1 as LNHDA and CDR2 as SQIVND (reference sequence). With V trimmed by 7 bases and J by 2 bases, 6 bases remained unmatched. This CDR3 is 15 amino acids long. Here the CDR3 DNA reads TGTGCCAGTACCCCAAGACTAGCGGGGGCCTACGAGCAGTACTTC. This sequence encodes CASTPRLAGAYEQYF.

The genes are TRBV19 and TRBJ1-1; D call uncertain. The CDR3 is made up of 15 amino acids. The V and J ends lost 7 bases and 5 bases respectively, with 20 bases between them. Germline assignment: CDR1 LNHDA and CDR2 SQIVND (reference sequence). The CDR3 DNA sequence: TGTGCCAGTAAGGGAGGTGATGGGATTAGGACTGAAGCTTTCTTT. Protein product: CASKGGDGIRTEAFF.

This sequence joins TRBV7-3 and TRBJ1-3, with D possibly TRBD1 on 5 matching bases. The CDR3 is made up of 15 amino acids. Deletions cut 0 bases from V and 4 bases from J, with 10 bases between. Germline V gene lookup returns CDR1 SGHTA and CDR2 FQGTGA. The CDR3 loop is CASSLTRDAGNTIYF. CDR3 bases: TGTGCCAGCAGCTTAACGCGGGACGCGGGAAACACCATATATTTT.

The J gene is TRBJ1-2, the V gene TRBV9; D remains unclear. V lost 4 bases and J lost 8, with 18 bases in between. Germline V CDR1 and CDR2: SGDLS, YYNGEE. The CDR3 has 14 amino acids. The CDR3 sequence: CASSRDQANGGYTF. The CDR3 bases are TGTGCCAGCAGCCGTGATCAGGCGAACGGCGGCTACACCTTC.